This entry lists 13 T cell receptor beta chains sequenced from one sample in a study of Ad26.COV2.S vaccination and SARS-CoV-2 variants. Method: immunoSEQ multiplex PCR; TCRdb's copy keeps in-frame clones and lacks some. The repertoire holds about 350,000 clones, with about 85% as singletons. Treatment reported: approximately 18 received Ad26.COV2.S at low or high dose, single or two shots; 5 received placebo; per-sample allocation not given. Specimen acquisition occurred on day 63 following the initial vaccine or placebo injection. Sequencing used peripheral blood, obtained in a trial of Ad26.COV2.S vaccine versus placebo. These receptors all stem from a person between 18 and 60 years old who received the Ad26.COV2.S COVID-19 vaccine or a placebo.

With respect to this clone: Other DNA sequences in this specimen translate into the identical CDR3. The chain has TRBV5-1 and TRBJ1-4; TRBD1 matches 9 bases. Germline CDR1 reads SGHRS; CDR2 reads YFSETQ. The CDR3 loop spans 14 amino acids. V shed 4 bases, J shed 5 bases, and the junction held 3 bases outside the gene matches. CDR3 coding DNA: TGCGCCAGCAGCCCCGGACAGGGGAATGAAAAACTGTTTTTT. It translates to CASSPGQGNEKLFF. The variable domain in full, with the rest retrieved from reference TRBV5-1 and TRBJ1-4, is KAGVTQTPRYLIKTRGQQVTLSCSPISGHRSVSWYQQTPGQGLQFLFEYFSETQRNKGNFPGRFSGRQFSNSRSEMNVSTLELGDSALYLCASSPGQGNEKLFFGSGTQLSVL.

The chain has TRBV11-2 and TRBJ2-7; perhaps D is TRBD1 or TRBD2 (5 bases each). In germline, CDR1 is SGHAT, CDR2 FQNNGV. The CDR3 is made up of 16 amino acids. Trimming took off 4 bases at V and 7 bases at J, with 23 bases between the two ends. The CDR3 is CASSSGVGARVWEQYF. CDR3 nucleotides: TGTGCCAGCAGCTCTGGAGTCGGGGCCAGGGTGTGGGAGCAGTACTTC.

This clone appeared a few times. The chain has TRBV6-4 and TRBJ2-7; weak D call: TRBD2 (5 bases). The CDR3 is 13 residues long. Germline CDR1 is MRHNA and CDR2 is SNTAGT. Deletions cut 0 bases from V and 6 bases from J, with 9 bases between. CDR3 DNA sequence: TGTGCCAGCAGTGACTCCGCCAGCGGCGAGCAGTACTTC. Protein: CASSDSASGEQYF.

V usage is TRBV7-6 and J usage is TRBJ2-5, with D possibly being TRBD2 (5 bases). The CDR3 is made up of 16 amino acids. The V end lost 2 bases, the J end lost 2 bases, and 15 bases lay between the germline ends. CDR1 is SGHVS, CDR2 FNYEAQ, per germline. CDR3 region: CASSLLASVTQETQYF. CDR3 coding DNA: TGTGCCAGCAGCTTACTAGCCAGCGTCACACAAGAGACCCAGTACTTC. The full variable domain, completed using reference TRBV7-6 and TRBJ2-5, is GAGVSQSPRYKVTKRGQDVALRCDPISGHVSLYWYRQALGQGPEFLTYFNYEAQQDKSGLPNDRFSAERPEGSISTLTIQRTEQRDSAMYRCASSLLASVTQETQYFGPGTRLLVL.

The CDR3 is CASSLAGQGEQYF. DNA of the CDR3: TGTGCCAGCAGCTTAGCGGGGCAGGGGGAGCAGTACTTC. The chain recombines TRBV7-6 with TRBJ2-7; a possible D gene is TRBD1 (6 bases). The V end lost 0 bases, the J end lost 7 bases, and 10 bases lay between the germline ends. CDR3 length: 13 residues. Germline assignment: CDR1 SGHVS and CDR2 FNYEAQ. Together with reference TRBV7-6 and TRBJ2-7, the CDR3 gives the full variable domain: GAGVSQSPRYKVTKRGQDVALRCDPISGHVSLYWYRQALGQGPEFLTYFNYEAQQDKSGLPNDRFSAERPEGSISTLTIQRTEQRDSAMYRCASSLAGQGEQYFGPGTRLTVT.

The gene calls are TRBV4-3 and TRBJ1-4, with TRBD1 as a possible D gene (5 bases). V lost 4 bases to trimming and J lost 2 bases, with 17 bases between them. Germline lookup yields CDR1 LGHNA and CDR2 YSLEER. The CDR3 extends over 17 amino acids. This CDR3 is CASSRAPRGTTNEKLFF. CDR3 DNA: TGCGCCAGCAGCCGAGCGCCTCGGGGGACCACTAATGAAAAACTGTTTTTT.

This clone was counted once. V and J are TRBV9 and TRBJ2-7; tentatively, D is TRBD1 (6 bases). V was pared by 4 bases and J by 4 bases, with 21 bases between. In germline, CDR1 is SGDLS, CDR2 YYNGEE. This CDR3 comprises 16 residues. In nucleotides, the CDR3 is TGTGCCAGCAGCCCTCGAGAAGAGGAAAGGGGGTACGAGCAGTACTTC. Residues: CASSPREEERGYEQYF.

CDR3 in DNA: TGTGCCAGCAGGCCGGGGGGCAGGTACTATGGCTACACCTTC. Protein sequence: CASRPGGRYYGYTF. The chain uses TRBV9 and TRBJ1-2; maybe TRBD1 (6 bases). From germline, CDR1 is SGDLS and CDR2 YYNGEE. The CDR3 totals 14 residues. With 5 bases removed from V and 3 bases from J, the gap between germline ends came to 14 bases. The full variable domain, in which reference TRBV9 and TRBJ1-2 provide the parts outside the CDR3, is DSGVTQTPKHLITATGQRVTLRCSPRSGDLSVYWYQQSLDQGLQFLIQYYNGEERAKGNILERFSAQQFPDLHSELNLSSLELGDSALYFCASRPGGRYYGYTFGSGTRLTVV.

This chain links TRBV7-9 with TRBJ2-5; TRBD2 matches 10 bases. Germline assignment: CDR1 SEHNR and CDR2 FQNEAQ (reference sequence). This CDR3 comprises 15 residues. V dropped 5 bases and J dropped 2; count of bases not matched to a gene: 5. CDR3 sequence reads: CASSKASGGQETQYF. Here the CDR3 DNA reads TGTGCCAGCAGCAAGGCTAGCGGGGGTCAAGAGACCCAGTACTTC.

The gene calls are TRBV12-3 or TRBV12-4 and TRBJ1-2; the D is unclear. Trimming took off 3 bases at V and 2 bases at J, with 7 bases between the two ends. The CDR3 is 13 amino acids. The CDR3 protein is CASSFGPNYGYTF. DNA of the CDR3: TGTGCCAGCAGTTTCGGTCCGAACTATGGCTACACCTTC.

The chain has TRBV28 and TRBJ1-4; tentative D call: TRBD1 (6 bases). Trimming shortened V by 2 bases and J by 6 bases, and 13 bases separated the two germline ends. The CDR3 is 15 residues long. CDR1 and CDR2 from the germline V gene are MDHEN and SYDVKM. CDR3 sequence reads: CASSLMGGADEKLFF. Here the CDR3 DNA reads TGTGCCAGCAGTTTAATGGGGGGGGCGGATGAAAAACTGTTTTTT.

This rearrangement joins TRBV7-8 to TRBJ1-1, with D possibly matching TRBD1 (5 bases). The germline V gene has CDR1 SGHVS and CDR2 FQNEAQ. The ends were cut back, 2 bases at V and 0 bases at J, with 13 bases in the middle. This CDR3 is 16 amino acids long. The CDR3 nucleotides read TGTGCCAGCAGCTTACTATTAGGGGCTATGAACACTGAAGCTTTCTTT. Encoded protein: CASSLLLGAMNTEAFF. The full variable domain, with the rest looked up from reference TRBV7-8 and TRBJ1-1, is GAGVSQSPRYKVAKRGQDVALRCDPISGHVSLFWYQQALGQGPEFLTYFQNEAQLDKSGLPSDRFFAERPEGSVSTLKIQRTQQEDSAVYLCASSLLLGAMNTEAFFGQGTRLTVV.

This sequence joins TRBV7-9 and TRBJ1-1; D may be TRBD1 (5 bases). CDR3 size: 15 residues. From germline, CDR1 is SEHNR and CDR2 FQNEAQ (reference sequence). V was trimmed by 0 bases and J by 4 bases, leaving 12 bases between them. CDR3 region: CASSLAQGGGTEAFF. CDR3 bases: TGTGCCAGCAGCTTAGCGCAGGGAGGTGGCACTGAAGCTTTCTTT.